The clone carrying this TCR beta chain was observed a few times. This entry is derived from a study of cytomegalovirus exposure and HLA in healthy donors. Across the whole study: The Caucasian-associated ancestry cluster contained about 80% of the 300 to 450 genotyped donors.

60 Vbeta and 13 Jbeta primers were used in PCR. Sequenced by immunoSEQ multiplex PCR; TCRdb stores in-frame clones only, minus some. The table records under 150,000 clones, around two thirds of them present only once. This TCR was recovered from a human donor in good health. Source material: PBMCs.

DNA for the CDR3: TGCGCCAGCAGTCAATCGTCCGGGGGAGGGGAGTTCTTC. As protein: CASSQSSGGGEFF. The V gene is TRBV23-1, the J gene TRBJ2-1; 7 positions match TRBD2. TRBV23-1 is treated as an ORF (open reading frame) with a function not yet certain. This CDR3 is 13 amino acids long. V trimming: 0 bases; J trimming: 14 bases; junction bases outside the gene matches: 7.